This T cell receptor (beta chain) was observed in a study of tumor-infiltrating lymphocytes in primary liver carcinoma. Details on this clonotype: This may arise from a read error, as a much more abundant clone is one base away.

The study co-extracted DNA and RNA from 20-30 mg of unsorted bulk tissue. Researchers generated TCR beta cDNA from about 460 ng of total RNA, relying on a constant-region primer. Amplification in three nested multiplex PCR rounds with slightly modified ARM-PCR gave rise to TCR beta libraries. For approximately 10 cycles apiece, the opening two PCR rounds ran with TRBV1-TRBV30 forward primers and a C-beta reverse primer. In TCRdb, the multiplex PCR reads were re-called with MiXCR into one record per CDR3 protein. Among tens of thousands of distinct CDR3 sequences listed, roughly 73% were seen once. Trimming pared 8 bases from V and 6 bases from J, leaving 14 bases between. This CDR3 contains 13 residues.

The clonotype was recovered from a woman aged 30 to 39 with primary liver carcinoma and hepatitis B virus infection. The rearrangement links TRBV12-3 or TRBV12-4 to TRBJ2-1; D perhaps matches TRBD1 (5 bases). Sequencing used tumor-adjacent normal liver tissue. CDR3 amino acids: CASFTLGANEQFF. CDR3 nucleotide sequence: TGTGCCAGCTTCACTCTTGGGGCCAATGAGCAGTTCTTC.